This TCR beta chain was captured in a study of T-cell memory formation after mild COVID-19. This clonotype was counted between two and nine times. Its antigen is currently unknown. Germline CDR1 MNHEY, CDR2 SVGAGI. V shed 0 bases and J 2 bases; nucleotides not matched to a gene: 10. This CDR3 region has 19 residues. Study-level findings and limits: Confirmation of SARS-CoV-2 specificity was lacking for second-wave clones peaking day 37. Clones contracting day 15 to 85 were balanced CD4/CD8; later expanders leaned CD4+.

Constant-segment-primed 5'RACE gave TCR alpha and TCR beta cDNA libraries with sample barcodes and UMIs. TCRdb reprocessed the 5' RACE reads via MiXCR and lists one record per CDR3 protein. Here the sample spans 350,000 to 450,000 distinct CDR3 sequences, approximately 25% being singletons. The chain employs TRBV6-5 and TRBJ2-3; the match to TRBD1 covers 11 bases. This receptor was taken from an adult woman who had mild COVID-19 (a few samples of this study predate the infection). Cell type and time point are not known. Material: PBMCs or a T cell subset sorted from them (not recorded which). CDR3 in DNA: TGTGCCAGCAGTTACTCGAGTCTAGGGGACAGGGGGTTCACAGATACGCAGTATTTT. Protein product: CASSYSSLGDRGFTDTQYF.